Following are 9 T cell receptor beta chains from one sample sequenced in a study of CD8 T cells in ankylosing spondylitis. Study findings and constraints: Characteristic of ankylosing spondylitis blood, it appeared, was a TCR beta motif comprising eight highly homologous variants.

TCRdb re-analysed the 5' RACE reads in MiXCR, keeping a single row per CDR3 protein. The profile shows around 440,000 distinct CDR3 sequences, 17% of them singletons. Their antigens remain unidentified. Sequenced: blood, either unsorted or a sorted T cell fraction (not recorded which). These receptor sequences come from a male donor with ankylosing spondylitis.

The chain couples TRBV20-1 to TRBJ2-5; D is undetermined. The CDR3 has 13 amino acids. Between the trimmed V and J ends, which lost 0 bases and 5 bases, there was a span of 10 bases. Germline V gene lookup returns CDR1 DFQATT and CDR2 SNEGSKA (reference sequence). CDR3 region: CSAREWGRETQYF. The CDR3, as DNA: TGCAGTGCTAGAGAGTGGGGTCGGGAGACCCAGTACTTC.

The chain recombines TRBV20-1 with TRBJ2-3; 9 nucleotides match TRBD2. Germline lookup yields CDR1 DFQATT and CDR2 SNEGSKA (reference sequence). CDR3 size: 15 residues. V trimming: 0 bases; J trimming: 3 bases; junction bases outside the gene matches: 4. CDR3 in amino acids: CSARDPSGGTDTQYF. The CDR3 bases are TGCAGTGCTAGAGATCCCAGCGGGGGGACAGATACGCAGTATTTT.

This clonotype was found many times. This chain joins TRBV20-1 and TRBJ2-4; perhaps TRBD2 as D (6 bases). V was cut by 0 bases and J by 1 base, with 13 bases left in between. The CDR3 extends over 16 amino acids. Germline V CDR1 and CDR2: DFQATT, SNEGSKA (reference sequence). For the CDR3, the DNA is TGCAGTGCTAGAGAGATTGGAGGGGTGGCCAAAAACATTCAGTACTTC. Translation gives CSAREIGGVAKNIQYF.

J is TRBJ2-1 and V is TRBV5-1; a weak D match, TRBD2 (6 bases). V lost 0 bases and J 0 bases, leaving 10 bases between the germline ends. Germline V gives CDR1 SGHRS, CDR2 YFSETQ. The CDR3 sequence is 16 residues long. Here the CDR3 reads CASSLGAGCSYNEQFF. For the CDR3, the DNA is TGCGCCAGCAGCTTGGGCGCGGGGTGCTCCTACAATGAGCAGTTCTTC. Combining the CDR3 with reference TRBV5-1 and TRBJ2-1 gives the whole variable domain KAGVTQTPRYLIKTRGQQVTLSCSPISGHRSVSWYQQTPGQGLQFLFEYFSETQRNKGNFPGRFSGRQFSNSRSEMNVSTLELGDSALYLCASSLGAGCSYNEQFFGPGTRLTVL.

The genes are TRBV7-9 and TRBJ1-4, with a possible D match to TRBD1 (6 bases). V lost 5 bases and J 3 bases, leaving 13 bases between the germline ends. CDR1 and CDR2 from the germline V gene are SEHNR and FQNEAQ (reference sequence). The length of the CDR3 is 15 residues. The CDR3 bases are TGTGCCAGCAGCCAGTACCGACAGGCTAATGAAAAACTGTTTTTT. Amino acid sequence: CASSQYRQANEKLFF.

This clonotype has only a few counts. The gene calls are TRBV24-1 and TRBJ2-1; 11 bases map to TRBD2. The V gene's germline CDR1 is KGHDR and CDR2 SFDVKD. This CDR3 region has 18 residues. Unmatched junction bases numbered 10, after V lost 5 bases and J lost 2 bases. Written as DNA, the CDR3 is TGTGCCACCAGTGCCCCGACTAGCGGGAACAGTCCCTACAATGAGCAGTTCTTC. Translating it yields CATSAPTSGNSPYNEQFF.

This clonotype was counted many times. The chain combines TRBV7-6 with TRBJ1-2; D call uncertain. V was pared by 1 base and J by 6 bases, with 12 bases between. In germline, CDR1 is SGHVS, CDR2 FNYEAQ. CDR3 length equals 14 residues. This CDR3 is CASSLGGARHGYTF. In DNA, the CDR3 is TGTGCCAGCAGCTTAGGGGGAGCCAGACATGGCTACACCTTC.

The CDR3 DNA follows: TGCGCCAGCAGCTTCCGTGGACTAGAGGGCACAGATACGCAGTATTTT. It yields the protein CASSFRGLEGTDTQYF. This chain uses TRBV5-1 with TRBJ2-3; 7 positions match TRBD2. This CDR3 region has 16 residues. Germline loops: CDR1 SGHRS, CDR2 YFSETQ. V trimming: 2 bases; J trimming: 1 base; junction bases outside the gene matches: 7.

This clonotype appeared a few times. In DNA, the CDR3 is TGTGCCAGCAGCTTCTACCAAGACGGGGGTCGGGAGACCCAGTACTTC. Encoded protein: CASSFYQDGGRETQYF. The chain uses TRBV9 and TRBJ2-5, with D possibly TRBD2 on 6 matching bases. V was cut by 4 bases and J by 5 bases, with 21 bases left in between. CDR3 length: 16 amino acids. CDR1 and CDR2 from the germline V gene are SGDLS and YYNGEE.